The TCR beta chain described here comes from a study of blood T cell repertoires in COVID-19. Turning to the study itself: The samples span acute and convalescent COVID-19 from the United States, Italy and Spain. T cells, B-cell-depleted T cells, or PBMCs provided the cDNA or gDNA that served as material.

Trimming left V 4 bases short and J 3 bases short, with 7 bases between. The CDR3 length is 13 residues. The germline gives CDR1 LNHDA, CDR2 SQIVND (reference sequence). As originally analysed: Reference gene primer amplification yielded estimated nucleated cell counts. Measured with immunoSEQ multiplex PCR; TCRdb has only the in-frame clones, and not every one. That table is the source of V, J and clone size, and D and trimming were worked out from the DNA. There are about 370,000 clones in the sample; 85% to 90% occur only once, and 6% to 7.5% lies in the top ten. This chain joins TRBV19 and TRBJ2-1; no firm D call. This receptor was taken from a man in his late teens or twenties with active or convalescent COVID-19. Sequenced sample: peripheral blood. The CDR3 DNA is TGTGCCAGTAGTACTAACTTCTACAATGAGCAGTTCTTC. This sequence encodes CASSTNFYNEQFF.